Below, 25 T cell receptor beta chains from the same sample are listed, as sequenced in a study of blood T cell repertoires in COVID-19. Repertoires were generated with immunoSEQ multiplex PCR, while TCRdb's copy carries only in-frame clones and drops some. The repertoire holds a few hundred thousand clones, with under 90% as singletons. What was sequenced was peripheral blood. The receptors derive from a man in his fifties or sixties with acute or convalescent COVID-19.

The rearrangement joins TRBV4-1 to TRBJ1-2, with D possibly being TRBD1 (5 bases). The germline V gene encodes CDR1 MGHRA and CDR2 YSYEKL. V shed 0 bases and J shed 5 bases, with 13 bases lying between them. The CDR3 runs to 15 residues. In nucleotides, the CDR3 is TGCGCCAGCAGCCAAGATTTTGCAGGGTGGTATGGCTACACCTTC. This encodes CASSQDFAGWYGYTF.

This rearrangement joins TRBV30 to TRBJ1-2; D is unresolved. The CDR3 runs to 15 residues. With 3 bases removed from V and 0 bases from J, the gap between germline ends came to 14 bases. Germline assignment: CDR1 GTSNPN and CDR2 SVGIG (reference sequence). Here the CDR3 DNA reads TGTGCCTGGAGCTTGGTCCAGGCCCCTAACTATGGCTACACCTTC. Translated, it gives CAWSLVQAPNYGYTF.

This chain joins TRBV11-2 and TRBJ1-5; TRBD1 is a possible D gene (6 bases). The CDR3 is 14 residues long. Looked up from germline, CDR1 is SGHAT and CDR2 is FQNNGV. The germline V and J ends were trimmed by 1 base and 3 bases, with 7 bases remaining between them. The CDR3 protein is CASSLGQVNQPQHF. The CDR3 coding sequence is TGTGCCAGCAGCTTAGGACAGGTCAATCAGCCCCAGCATTTT.

The chain links TRBV11-3 to TRBJ1-1; D ambiguous. Germline V gene data show CDR1 as SGHNT and CDR2 as YENEEA. This CDR3 contains 16 residues. The V gene lost 4 bases and the J gene lost 0 bases, with 15 bases spanning the gap. The CDR3 bases are TGTGCCAGCAGCTCGAGCAGGATCCCCATGAACACTGAAGCTTTCTTT. Encoded protein: CASSSSRIPMNTEAFF.

The CDR3 coding sequence is TGCGCCAGCAGCCCAGGGGGGACAGACTATGGCTACACCTTC. It codes for CASSPGGTDYGYTF. This rearrangement joins TRBV5-1 to TRBJ1-2, with 7 bases aligning to TRBD1. V lost 4 bases and J lost 3; bases outside the gene matches: 6. The CDR3 loop spans 14 amino acids. Germline lookup yields CDR1 SGHRS and CDR2 YFSETQ. Based on the CDR3 plus reference TRBV5-1 and TRBJ1-2, the full variable domain is KAGVTQTPRYLIKTRGQQVTLSCSPISGHRSVSWYQQTPGQGLQFLFEYFSETQRNKGNFPGRFSGRQFSNSRSEMNVSTLELGDSALYLCASSPGGTDYGYTFGSGTRLTVV.

The J gene is TRBJ1-1, the V gene TRBV14; D is ambiguous. V was cut by 4 bases and J by 1 base, with 13 bases left in between. This CDR3 spans 15 amino acids. Germline CDR1 reads SGHDN; CDR2 reads FVKESK. CDR3 nucleotide sequence: TGTGCCAGCAGCCTAAACCCTGCAGGGAACACTGAAGCTTTCTTT. This encodes CASSLNPAGNTEAFF.

The rearrangement links TRBV2 to TRBJ2-7, with a weak D call TRBD2 (5 bases). CDR1 SNHLY and CDR2 FYNNEI come from the germline V gene. The CDR3 covers 14 residues. V shed 9 bases and J shed 2 bases, with 17 bases lying between them. The CDR3 reads CASSKGGRTYEQYF. As DNA, the CDR3 is TGTGCCAGTTCGAAAGGAGGACGTACCTACGAGCAGTACTTC.

CDR3 sequence: CASSHSFKDGGAFF. The CDR3 nucleotides are TGTGCCAGCAGCCACTCTTTCAAAGATGGTGGAGCTTTCTTT. This rearrangement joins TRBV7-6 to TRBJ1-1; no clear D. Looked up from germline, CDR1 is SGHVS and CDR2 is FNYEAQ. Trimming took 5 bases from V and 10 from J, leaving 20 bases between them. CDR3 length: 14 residues.

V gene TRBV27 combines with J gene TRBJ1-1; no firm D call. The ends were cut back, 6 bases at V and 7 bases at J, with 18 bases in the middle. The germline gives CDR1 MNHEY, CDR2 SMNVEV (reference sequence). This CDR3 is 14 amino acids long. This CDR3 is CASSRASGSGEAFF. The CDR3 DNA reads TGTGCCAGCAGCAGAGCATCAGGAAGCGGTGAAGCTTTCTTT.

The gene calls are TRBV6-6 and TRBJ1-2; no definite D call. CDR1 and CDR2 from the germline V gene are MNHNY and SVGAGI (reference sequence). Trimming removed 7 bases at V and 6 bases at J, with 15 bases between. This CDR3 spans 13 amino acids. The DNA of the CDR3 is TGTGCCAGCACAGAGGCCTCCGCCCATGGCTACACCTTC. Protein: CASTEASAHGYTF.

The chain is built from TRBV5-1 and TRBJ1-6; TRBD1 matches 10 bases. Germline V CDR1 and CDR2: SGHRS, YFSETQ. CDR3 size: 20 residues. Trimming at V came to 0 bases and at J to 1 base, leaving 10 bases not matched to a gene. This CDR3 is CASSLVGQGGLKSYNSPLHF. CDR3 in DNA: TGCGCCAGCAGCTTGGTTGGACAGGGGGGACTGAAATCCTATAATTCACCCCTCCACTTT.

The rearrangement joins TRBV10-2 to TRBJ2-1; 10 nucleotides match TRBD2. The CDR3 is 16 residues long. CDR1 is WSHSY, CDR2 SAAADI, per germline. J lost 5 bases, V lost 5 bases, and 9 bases had no gene match. CDR3 nucleotide sequence: TGCGCCAGCAGTAGGGGTCTAGCGGGGGTAGACAATGAGCAGTTCTTC. Translated: CASSRGLAGVDNEQFF.

The V and J genes are TRBV6-5 and TRBJ2-5; 11 positions match TRBD1. The CDR3 covers 13 residues. Germline V gene sequence: CDR1 MNHEY, CDR2 SVGAGI. V was clipped by 9 bases and J by 1 base; unmatched bases: 1. CDR3 DNA sequence: TGTGCCAGTGGGACAGGGGGCCAAGAGACCCAGTACTTC. Translated: CASGTGGQETQYF.

This clone was found a few times. The CDR3 spells CASSLRLRQGSYNSPLHF. The CDR3 DNA reads TGTGCCAGCAGTCTTAGGCTGCGACAGGGATCCTATAATTCACCCCTCCACTTT. This chain joins TRBV6-6 and TRBJ1-6; 7 bases map to TRBD1. CDR3 size: 18 residues. Germline V CDR1 and CDR2: MNHNY, SVGAGI (reference sequence). Unmatched junction bases numbered 11, after V lost 5 bases and J lost 1 base.

The genes are TRBV19 and TRBJ1-2; 8 nucleotides agree with TRBD1. The CDR3 is made up of 15 amino acids. Trimming took 3 bases from V and 3 from J; bases not matched to a gene: 6. The germline V gene encodes CDR1 LNHDA and CDR2 SQIVND (reference sequence). The CDR3 coding sequence is TGTGCCAGTAGTATCCTCGGGACAGGATACTATGGCTACACCTTC. This translates into CASSILGTGYYGYTF.

The chain carries TRBV3-1 (or the pseudogene TRBV3-2) and TRBJ2-2; D perhaps matches TRBD1 (5 bases). V lost 4 bases to trimming and J lost 5 bases, with 14 bases between them. The CDR3 has 15 residues. Germline V gene lookup returns CDR1 LGHDT and CDR2 YNNKEL (reference sequence). In DNA, the CDR3 is TGTGCCAGCAGCCGGGCCACAGGCTTGACCGGGGAGCTGTTTTTT. Translation: CASSRATGLTGELFF.

The genes are TRBV4-1 and TRBJ1-2; 8 bases fit TRBD1. This CDR3 is built from 20 residues. Trimming removed 11 bases from V and 4 bases from J; junction bases left unmatched: 30. Germline V gene lookup returns CDR1 MGHRA and CDR2 YSYEKL. The DNA for the CDR3 is TGCGCCGTCTCGCCCACAGGGGGACTACCCATCTATACAAACCCCTATGGCTACACCTTC. Amino acid sequence: CAVSPTGGLPIYTNPYGYTF.

V is TRBV7-3 and J is TRBJ2-5; a weak D match, TRBD2 (5 bases). Germline V gives CDR1 SGHTA, CDR2 FQGTGA. V lost 5 bases and J 5 bases, leaving 15 bases between the germline ends. CDR3 size: 14 residues. The CDR3 here is CASSPGESAETQYF. CDR3 DNA sequence: TGTGCCAGCAGCCCTGGGGAGTCAGCCGAGACCCAGTACTTC.

The chain's CDR3 is CASSPPATKEGYTF. Written as DNA, the CDR3 is TGTGCCAGCTCACCCCCGGCGACAAAAGAGGGCTACACCTTC. V usage is TRBV18 and J usage is TRBJ1-2; no reliable D call. The CDR3 is 14 amino acids. The germline gives CDR1 KGHSH, CDR2 LQKENI. V gave up 3 bases and J gave up 8 bases, with 16 bases separating them. The full variable domain, rest sourced from reference TRBV18 and TRBJ1-2, is NAGVMQNPRHLVRRRGQEARLRCSPMKGHSHVYWYRQLPEEGLKFMVYLQKENIIDESGMPKERFSAEFPKEGPSILRIQQVVRGDSAAYFCASSPPATKEGYTFGSGTRLTVV.

The chain's CDR3 is CASSNEGAYQPQHF. The CDR3 DNA reads TGTGCCAGCAGTAACGAGGGGGCCTATCAGCCCCAGCATTTT. The chain has TRBV3-1 (or the pseudogene TRBV3-2) and TRBJ1-5; 7 bases agree with TRBD1. The germline gives CDR1 LGHDT, CDR2 YNNKEL (reference sequence). Trimming removed 6 bases from V and 5 bases from J; junction bases left unmatched: 7. The CDR3 totals 14 residues.

The chain combines TRBV19 with TRBJ1-6; D remains ambiguous. V gave up 5 bases and J gave up 6 bases, with 8 bases separating them. Germline V gene sequence: CDR1 LNHDA, CDR2 SQIVND (reference sequence). This CDR3 has 13 residues. In nucleotides, the CDR3 is TGTGCCAGTAGTCCCTCCGGTAATTCACCCCTCCACTTT. It translates to CASSPSGNSPLHF.

The chain combines TRBV2 with TRBJ2-7, with 7 positions matching TRBD1. Germline-derived CDR1 and CDR2 are SNHLY and FYNNEI. J was trimmed by 2 bases and V by 3 bases; bases with no gene match: 4. The CDR3 sequence is 14 residues long. The CDR3 DNA sequence: TGTGCCAGCAGTGAGGGGACAGAAGCCTACGAGCAGTACTTC. This codes for CASSEGTEAYEQYF.

The chain combines TRBV7-6 with TRBJ2-7, with D tentatively TRBD2 (7 bases). V lost 4 bases, J lost 4 bases, and 17 bases lay in between. CDR3 length: 15 amino acids. Germline CDR1 and CDR2: SGHVS and FNYEAQ. This chain's CDR3 is CASSSGWTRGYEQYF. The CDR3 region has the DNA TGTGCCAGCAGCTCCGGCTGGACTAGGGGGTACGAGCAGTACTTC.

Here the CDR3 reads CASSLARETRTEAFF. CDR3 sequence (DNA): TGTGCCAGCAGTTTGGCGAGGGAGACTAGGACTGAAGCTTTCTTT. The chain recombines TRBV27 with TRBJ1-1; D gene unclear. The V end lost 3 bases, the J end lost 5 bases, and 16 bases lay between the germline ends. CDR1 is MNHEY, CDR2 SMNVEV, per germline (reference sequence). The CDR3 is 15 amino acids.

The chain has TRBV3-1 (or the pseudogene TRBV3-2) and TRBJ1-5, with D unclear. V lost 0 bases and J 4 bases, leaving 10 bases between the germline ends. Germline values: CDR1 LGHDT, CDR2 YNNKEL (reference sequence). The CDR3 totals 15 residues. The CDR3 DNA sequence: TGTGCCAGCAGCCAAGATACCACAGAAAATCAGCCCCAGCATTTT. Residues: CASSQDTTENQPQHF.